Below are 26 T cell receptor beta chains sequenced from a single sample in a study of OX40 agonist ivuxolimab in advanced cancers. Sequencing used immunoSEQ multiplex PCR; TCRdb keeps in-frame clones, though not all of them. The sample yields tens of thousands of clones, about four fifths seen once. Specimen: CD4+ or CD8+ T cells sorted from blood, collected in a trial of the OX40 agonist ivuxolimab. Receptors were obtained from an adult with an advanced solid tumor such as melanoma, head and neck, liver or kidney cancer.

The chain is built from TRBV19 and TRBJ2-1; 14 nucleotides agree with TRBD2. CDR3 length equals 18 residues. CDR1 and CDR2 (germline): LNHDA, SQIVND (reference sequence). Trimming removed 2 bases from V and 8 bases from J; junction bases left unmatched: 11. The CDR3 nucleotides read TGTGCCAGTAGTATAATCCCCCCGGGACTAGCGGGAGAACATGAGCAGTTCTTC. It codes for CASSIIPPGLAGEHEQFF.

The chain uses TRBV2 and TRBJ1-1; D gene ambiguous. CDR1 and CDR2 from the germline V gene are SNHLY and FYNNEI. The V end was cut by 6 bases, the J end by 1 base, with 9 bases between. CDR3 size: 13 residues. The chain's CDR3 is CASSPDSNTEAFF. Written as DNA, the CDR3 is TGTGCCAGCAGCCCGGACTCGAACACTGAAGCTTTCTTT.

V is TRBV9 and J is TRBJ2-7; 11 bases are a match to TRBD1. Looked up from germline, CDR1 is SGDLS and CDR2 is YYNGEE. The CDR3 totals 14 residues. V was pared by 4 bases and J by 3 bases, with 3 bases of the junction left unmatched. The CDR3 nucleotides read TGTGCCAGCAGCACCGGGACAGGGGGCTACGAGCAGTACTTC. It codes for CASSTGTGGYEQYF. The whole variable domain, remainder taken from reference TRBV9 and TRBJ2-7, is DSGVTQTPKHLITATGQRVTLRCSPRSGDLSVYWYQQSLDQGLQFLIQYYNGEERAKGNILERFSAQQFPDLHSELNLSSLELGDSALYFCASSTGTGGYEQYFGPGTRLTVT.

This chain connects TRBV14 to TRBJ2-1, with no clear D. Germline V gene data show CDR1 as SGHDN and CDR2 as FVKESK. The CDR3 covers 13 residues. With 4 bases removed from V and 7 bases from J, the gap between germline ends came to 11 bases. This chain's CDR3 is CASSPRLRNEQFF. The CDR3 bases are TGTGCCAGCAGCCCGCGTCTACGGAATGAGCAGTTCTTC.

The CDR3 sequence is CASSFLGRDTEAFF. The CDR3 bases are TGCGCCAGCAGCTTTCTGGGGAGGGACACTGAAGCTTTCTTT. The chain couples TRBV5-1 to TRBJ1-1; D not resolved. Trimming left V 2 bases short and J 3 bases short, with 11 bases between. This CDR3 is 14 amino acids long. Germline assignment: CDR1 SGHRS and CDR2 YFSETQ.

The table lists this clone with a count of one. The CDR3 sequence is CASSYRDDYEQYF. CDR3 nucleotide sequence: TGTGCCAGCAGTTACCGGGACGACTACGAGCAGTACTTC. The chain combines TRBV6-6 with TRBJ2-7; either TRBD1 or TRBD2 may fit D (5 bases each). The V gene lost 2 bases and the J gene lost 3 bases, with 8 bases spanning the gap. The CDR3 spans 13 residues. CDR1 is MNHNY, CDR2 SVGAGI, per germline (reference sequence).

The chain recombines TRBV4-2 with TRBJ1-4; TRBD1 might be the D (6 bases). The V end was cut by 4 bases, the J end by 5 bases, with 23 bases between. This CDR3 has 18 amino acids. Germline CDR1 LGHNA, CDR2 YNFKEQ. The CDR3 DNA sequence: TGTGCCAGCAGCCCATTCCATCAGGGGATGAACCCCAATGAAAAACTGTTTTTT. This translates into CASSPFHQGMNPNEKLFF.

J is TRBJ2-7 and V is TRBV5-4, with a weak D call TRBD2 (6 bases). There are 14 residues in the CDR3. Germline values: CDR1 SGHNT, CDR2 YYREEE (reference sequence). Trimming removed 0 bases from V and 2 bases from J, with 9 bases in between. CDR3 protein: CASSLETRTYEQYF. CDR3 sequence (DNA): TGTGCCAGCAGCTTGGAGACTAGGACCTACGAGCAGTACTTC.

This chain joins TRBV7-8 and TRBJ2-3, with TRBD2 identical over 10 bases. From germline, CDR1 is SGHVS and CDR2 FQNEAQ. The J segment lost 0 bases and the V segment lost 10 bases, leaving 7 bases of the junction unmatched. This CDR3 contains 15 residues. In nucleotides, the CDR3 is TGTGCCACCTCTAGCGGGAGAACTAGCACAGATACGCAGTATTTT. Its translation: CATSSGRTSTDTQYF.

This sequence joins TRBV5-4 and TRBJ2-5; 10 nucleotides agree with TRBD1. CDR3 length: 16 amino acids. Germline CDR1 and CDR2: SGHNT and YYREEE (reference sequence). The junction had 8 bases not matched to a gene; V was cut back by 1 base and J by 5 bases. CDR3 region: CASSLFGTGEGETQYF. The CDR3, as DNA: TGTGCCAGCAGCTTGTTCGGGACAGGGGAGGGCGAGACCCAGTACTTC.

The chain joins TRBV10-3 to TRBJ2-4; D unresolved. Trimming removed 3 bases from V and 7 bases from J, with 10 bases in between. The CDR3 covers 13 residues. The V gene's germline CDR1 is ENHRY and CDR2 SYGVKD. CDR3 sequence reads: CAISDPPENIQYF. CDR3 nucleotides: TGTGCCATCAGTGACCCTCCGGAGAACATTCAGTACTTC.

This chain uses TRBV7-9 with TRBJ2-3; 10 bases are a match to TRBD1. V shed 5 bases and J 3 bases; nucleotides not matched to a gene: 8. Germline CDR1 and CDR2: SEHNR and FQNEAQ (reference sequence). The length of the CDR3 is 16 residues. CDR3 sequence reads: CASSPPRDRGTDTQYF. CDR3 DNA sequence: TGTGCCAGCAGCCCCCCCCGGGACAGGGGTACAGATACGCAGTATTTT.

This clone appeared a few times. The chain is built from TRBV7-8 and TRBJ1-1, with D possibly being TRBD1 (6 bases). The CDR3 loop spans 12 amino acids. V lost 2 bases, J lost 5 bases, and 6 bases lay in between. Germline lookup yields CDR1 SGHVS and CDR2 FQNEAQ. The CDR3 region is CASSLRGTEAFF. CDR3 sequence (DNA): TGTGCCAGCAGCTTAAGGGGGACTGAAGCTTTCTTT.

V usage is TRBV7-8 and J usage is TRBJ2-1; TRBD2 matches 7 bases. After removal of 0 bases from V and 13 bases from J, the junction contained 15 bases not matched to a gene. The CDR3 is 16 residues long. Germline V gene lookup returns CDR1 SGHVS and CDR2 FQNEAQ. CDR3 in amino acids: CASSLAIGNREAEQFF. The CDR3 DNA reads as TGTGCCAGCAGCTTAGCGATTGGAAACCGGGAGGCGGAACAGTTCTTC.

This rearrangement joins TRBV7-6 to TRBJ2-1; 9 bases match TRBD2. V dropped 2 bases and J dropped 9; count of bases not matched to a gene: 8. Germline V gene sequence: CDR1 SGHVS, CDR2 FNYEAQ. CDR3 size: 15 residues. The DNA of the CDR3 is TGTGCCAGCAGCTTACCGGCGGGGGGGCCTGGTGAGCAGTTCTTC. Amino acid sequence: CASSLPAGGPGEQFF.

This chain uses TRBV7-9 with TRBJ2-4, with D perhaps TRBD1 (6 bases). V was pared by 5 bases and J by 3 bases, with 14 bases between. In germline, CDR1 is SEHNR, CDR2 FQNEAQ (reference sequence). The CDR3 sequence is 15 residues long. The chain's CDR3 is CASSLGAGVKNIQYF. The CDR3 region has the DNA TGTGCCAGCAGCCTGGGGGCAGGGGTCAAAAACATTCAGTACTTC. Full variable domain (rest looked up from reference TRBV7-9 and TRBJ2-4): DTGVSQNPRHKITKRGQNVTFRCDPISEHNRLYWYRQTLGQGPEFLTYFQNEAQLEKSRLLSDRFSAERPKGSFSTLEIQRTEQGDSAMYLCASSLGAGVKNIQYFGAGTRLSVL.

V usage is TRBV12-2 and J usage is TRBJ2-5; TRBD1 is the table's D call and was not checked against the DNA. TRBV12-2 represents a pseudogene. The CDR3 consists of 12 residues. The CDR3 here is CASRLAGAAQYF. The CDR3 region has the DNA TGTGCAAGTCGCTTAGCGGGGGCGGCCCAGTACTTC.

V is TRBV2 and J is TRBJ1-4; a possible D gene is TRBD1 (6 bases). The CDR3 has 13 residues. V was trimmed by 4 bases and J by 10 bases, leaving 13 bases between them. Looked up from germline, CDR1 is SNHLY and CDR2 is FYNNEI. The CDR3 spells CASSGQGRGKLFF. The CDR3, as DNA: TGTGCCAGCAGTGGGCAGGGGAGGGGAAAACTGTTTTTT.

This clone is categorized as medium-sized. The V call is TRBV19, the J call TRBJ2-2; 9 bases are shared with TRBD1. Germline V CDR1 and CDR2: LNHDA, SQIVND (reference sequence). V lost 4 bases, J lost 4 bases, and 1 base stayed unmatched. The length of the CDR3 is 14 residues. The CDR3 bases are TGTGCCAGTAGTAGGGGACAGGGCACCGGGGAGCTGTTTTTT. This translates into CASSRGQGTGELFF.

The rearrangement uses TRBV6-1 and TRBJ1-6; maybe TRBD1 (5 bases). The CDR3 is 14 residues long. Deletions cut 3 bases from V and 8 bases from J, with 11 bases between. Germline CDR1 MNHNS, CDR2 SASEGT. CDR3 coding DNA: TGTGCCAGCAGTGATCCCCGACAGTATTCACCCCTCCACTTT. The encoded protein is CASSDPRQYSPLHF.

V gene TRBV6-5 combines with J gene TRBJ2-7, with D possibly matching TRBD2 (5 bases). V lost 4 bases and J lost 6, with 13 bases in between. Germline assignment: CDR1 MNHEY and CDR2 SVGAGI. This CDR3 has 13 residues. The chain's CDR3 is CASSLLTTSEQYF. DNA of the CDR3: TGTGCCAGCAGTTTATTGACTACCAGCGAGCAGTACTTC.

V usage is TRBV6-1 and J usage is TRBJ1-5, with TRBD1 as a possible D gene (6 bases). V was cut by 1 base and J by 6 bases, with 10 bases left in between. CDR3 length: 14 residues. CDR1 is MNHNS and CDR2 is SASEGT in the germline V gene. This CDR3 reads CASSEVEGVQPQHF. For the CDR3, the DNA is TGTGCCAGCAGTGAAGTGGAGGGGGTTCAGCCCCAGCATTTT.

The chain employs TRBV6-4 and TRBJ2-1, with TRBD1 as a possible D gene (5 bases). The CDR3 is 15 residues long. V lost 3 bases to trimming and J lost 3 bases, with 12 bases between them. Germline V lookup: CDR1 MRHNA, CDR2 SNTAGT. The CDR3 coding sequence is TGTGCCAGCAGTGAAAGGTCAGGGATCTACAATGAGCAGTTCTTC. Protein: CASSERSGIYNEQFF.

This chain links TRBV29-1 with TRBJ2-1; 9 bases are shared with TRBD2. The V segment lost 4 bases and the J segment 6 bases; nucleotides outside the gene matches: 7. The CDR3 sequence is 14 residues long. Germline CDR1 is SQVTM and CDR2 is ANQGSEA. CDR3 DNA sequence: TGCAGCGTTGGTCGGCTAGCGGGAATCAATGAGCAGTTCTTC. It encodes CSVGRLAGINEQFF.

The chain has TRBV28 and TRBJ1-5; D unclear. Germline CDR1 MDHEN, CDR2 SYDVKM. The length of the CDR3 is 15 residues. The V end was cut by 6 bases, the J end by 2 bases, with 14 bases between. The CDR3, as DNA: TGTGCCAGCAGCCCTTCGGGGATGGGCAATCAGCCCCAGCATTTT. Its protein is CASSPSGMGNQPQHF.

The table lists this clone with a count of one. The chain uses TRBV7-2 and TRBJ2-5; tentatively, D is TRBD1 (6 bases). V was clipped by 5 bases and J by 2 bases, with 15 bases between them. Germline V gene data show CDR1 as SGHTA and CDR2 as FQGNSA. The CDR3 length is 15 residues. The CDR3 protein is CASSIGGTGQETQYF. The CDR3 nucleotides are TGTGCCAGCAGCATAGGGGGTACGGGACAAGAGACCCAGTACTTC.